The 15 T cell receptor beta chains below come from one sample, sequenced in a study of T-cell reconstitution after alpha-beta-depleted transplantation in children. Unique molecular identifiers were incorporated into the prepared TCRbeta library. TCRdb analysed the PCR reads with MiXCR anew, one entry per CDR3 protein. In the table there are 700,000 or so distinct CDR3 sequences, roughly 14% of which are singletons. Sequencing was performed on PBMCs, taken before TCRalphabeta/CD19-depleted stem cell transplant. The receptor source for this set is a girl aged 2 to 9 with congenital amegakaryocytic thrombocytopenia, due to receive a stem cell transplant.

This clonotype was picked up many times. V is TRBV20-1 and J is TRBJ1-5; no definite D call. Looked up from germline, CDR1 is DFQATT and CDR2 is SNEGSKA (reference sequence). The CDR3 runs to 13 residues. V lost 6 bases to trimming and J lost 5 bases, with 14 bases between them. The DNA for the CDR3 is TGCAGTGCCAGGCTCAGTGAGGATCAGCCCCAGCATTTT. It encodes CSARLSEDQPQHF.

This clonotype was observed many times. The rearrangement uses TRBV27 and TRBJ1-5; D unresolved. The CDR3 runs to 14 residues. Trimming stripped 1 base from V and 1 base from J, with 5 bases between. The germline V gene encodes CDR1 MNHEY and CDR2 SMNVEV (reference sequence). This CDR3 is CASSLYWSNQPQHF. The CDR3 coding sequence is TGTGCCAGCAGTTTATACTGGAGCAATCAGCCCCAGCATTTT.

Turning to this clonotype: A much larger clone differs from this one at a single base, so this may be a read error. V gene TRBV20-1 combines with J gene TRBJ2-1; no reliable D call. Between the trimmed V and J ends, which lost 4 bases and 6 bases, there was a span of 4 bases. This CDR3 spans 10 amino acids. The V gene's germline CDR1 is DFQATT and CDR2 SNEGSKA (reference sequence). The CDR3 DNA is TGCAGTGCTACTTTCAATGAGCAGTTCTTC. Translating it yields CSATFNEQFF.

The chain links TRBV28 to TRBJ2-5, with D possibly being TRBD2 (5 bases). Germline V gene lookup returns CDR1 MDHEN and CDR2 SYDVKM. V was trimmed by 3 bases and J by 6 bases, leaving 29 bases between them. The CDR3 spans 19 residues. The CDR3 sequence: CASSFGVWRWAISAKTQYF. CDR3 bases: TGTGCCAGCAGTTTTGGTGTGTGGAGGTGGGCGATCAGTGCGAAGACCCAGTACTTC.

The chain recombines TRBV3-1 with TRBJ1-1; weak D call: TRBD1 (5 bases). This CDR3 is built from 14 residues. With 3 bases removed from V and 11 bases from J, the gap between germline ends came to 19 bases. The germline gives CDR1 LGHDT, CDR2 YNNKEL (reference sequence). CDR3 sequence (DNA): TGTGCCAGCAGCCACGATGGGAGGGGACGGGTTGCTTTCTTT. Translating gives CASSHDGRGRVAFF.

The chain is built from TRBV18 and TRBJ2-1, with 7 bases identical to TRBD2. The CDR3 spans 15 residues. The junction had 3 bases not matched to a gene; V was cut back by 2 bases and J by 2 bases. Germline V CDR1 and CDR2: KGHSH, LQKENI. In DNA, the CDR3 is TGTGCCAGCTCACCAAGGGAGGGTGCCTACAATGAGCAGTTCTTC. Translating it yields CASSPREGAYNEQFF.

This clonotype came up once. For the CDR3, the DNA is TGTGCCAGCAGCTCTTCCTTTGGCGGGGGGTCCCCAGGTATGGGCGGCTACACCTTC. Protein sequence: CASSSSFGGGSPGMGGYTF. This chain joins TRBV11-1 and TRBJ1-2, with a possible D match to TRBD1 (5 bases). V was trimmed by 4 bases and J by 8 bases, leaving 32 bases between them. CDR1 and CDR2 from the germline V gene are SGHAT and FQDESV (reference sequence). CDR3 length: 19 residues.

V and J are TRBV21-1 and TRBJ2-7; the table's D call of TRBD1 was not tested on the DNA. TRBV21-1 is shown as a pseudogene. This CDR3 spans 21 amino acids. CDR3 sequence reads: CASSKRDCGDRGILSSYEQYF. CDR3 bases: TGTGCCAGCAGCAAACGAGATTGCGGAGACAGGGGAATTCTAAGCTCCTACGAGCAGTACTTC.

The genes are TRBV28 and TRBJ2-7, with a possible D match to TRBD1 (5 bases). The CDR3 contains 14 residues. Deletions cut 1 base from V and 6 bases from J, with 13 bases between. CDR1 is MDHEN, CDR2 SYDVKM, per germline. The CDR3 sequence is CASSLFPRVGEQYF. The CDR3 DNA follows: TGTGCCAGCAGTTTATTCCCCAGGGTCGGCGAGCAGTACTTC.

This clonotype was detected a few times. J is TRBJ2-5 and V is TRBV19, with unresolved D. Germline V CDR1 and CDR2: LNHDA, SQIVND (reference sequence). The V end was cut by 7 bases, the J end by 4 bases, with 10 bases between. The CDR3 is made up of 12 amino acids. CDR3 amino acids: CASKGSGETQYF. The CDR3 nucleotides read TGTGCCAGTAAAGGATCGGGAGAGACCCAGTACTTC. The full variable domain, completed using reference TRBV19 and TRBJ2-5, is DGGITQSPKYLFRKEGQNVTLSCEQNLNHDAMYWYRQDPGQGLRLIYYSQIVNDFQKGDIAEGYSVSREKKESFPLTVTSAQKNPTAFYLCASKGSGETQYFGPGTRLLVL.

This clonotype was observed a few times. The J gene is TRBJ1-2, the V gene TRBV3-1; no clear D gene. Germline CDR1 is LGHDT and CDR2 is YNNKEL (reference sequence). V dropped 3 bases and J dropped 3 bases, with 11 bases sitting between them. The CDR3 sequence is 14 residues long. The CDR3 sequence is CASSHIRLDYGYTF. The CDR3 coding sequence is TGTGCCAGCAGCCATATAAGGCTGGACTATGGCTACACCTTC.

This clonotype was observed at least ten times. The chain links TRBV5-1 to TRBJ2-7; 9 bases align to TRBD1. The V and J ends lost 3 bases and 1 base, in that order; junction bases with no gene match: 5. Germline assignment: CDR1 SGHRS and CDR2 YFSETQ. This CDR3 is built from 15 residues. The CDR3 here is CASSSPGTGSYEQYF. The CDR3 DNA follows: TGCGCCAGCAGCTCCCCCGGGACAGGGTCCTACGAGCAGTACTTC. Complete variable domain (other parts from reference TRBV5-1 and TRBJ2-7): KAGVTQTPRYLIKTRGQQVTLSCSPISGHRSVSWYQQTPGQGLQFLFEYFSETQRNKGNFPGRFSGRQFSNSRSEMNVSTLELGDSALYLCASSSPGTGSYEQYFGPGTRLTVT.

In its sample, this clonotype was seen many times. The chain employs TRBV5-1 and TRBJ2-1; either TRBD1 or TRBD2 may fit D (6 bases each). Germline lookup yields CDR1 SGHRS and CDR2 YFSETQ. The V gene lost 2 bases and the J gene lost 8 bases, with 11 bases spanning the gap. This CDR3 contains 13 residues. The CDR3 sequence is CASSFTGGDEQFF. The DNA of the CDR3 is TGCGCCAGCAGCTTCACCGGGGGCGATGAGCAGTTCTTC.

With regard to this clonotype: This may stem from a read error, because a much larger clone lies one nucleotide away. The rearrangement links TRBV28 to TRBJ1-1; D remains unclear. Trimming cost V 6 bases and J 1 base, with 12 bases left between them. The CDR3 has 14 residues. From germline, CDR1 is MDHEN and CDR2 SYDVKM. Here the CDR3 reads CASRSLSTNTEAFF. CDR3 DNA sequence: TGTGCCAGCAGAAGTCTTTCCACGAACACTGAAGCTTTCTTT.

The sample holds many counts of this clonotype. The chain has TRBV29-1 and TRBJ1-4; D gene uncertain. The germline CDR1 and CDR2 sequences are SQVTM and ANQGSEA. CDR3 length: 11 residues. The V gene lost 5 bases and the J gene lost 6 bases, with 7 bases spanning the gap. In DNA form, the CDR3 reads TGCAGCGTTCTAGAGGATGAAAAACTGTTTTTT. Translating it yields CSVLEDEKLFF.